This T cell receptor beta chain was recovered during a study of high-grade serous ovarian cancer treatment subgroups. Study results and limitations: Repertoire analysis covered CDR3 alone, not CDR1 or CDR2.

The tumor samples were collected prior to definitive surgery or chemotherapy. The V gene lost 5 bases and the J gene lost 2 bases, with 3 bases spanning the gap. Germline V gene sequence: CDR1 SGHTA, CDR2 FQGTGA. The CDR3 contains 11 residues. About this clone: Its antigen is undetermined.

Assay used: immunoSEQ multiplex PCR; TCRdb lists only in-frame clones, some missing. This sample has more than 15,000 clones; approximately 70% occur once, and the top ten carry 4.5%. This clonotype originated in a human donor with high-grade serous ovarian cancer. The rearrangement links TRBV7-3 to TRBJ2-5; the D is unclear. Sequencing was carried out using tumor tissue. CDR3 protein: CASSEQETQYF. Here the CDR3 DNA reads TGTGCCAGCAGCGAACAAGAGACCCAGTACTTC.